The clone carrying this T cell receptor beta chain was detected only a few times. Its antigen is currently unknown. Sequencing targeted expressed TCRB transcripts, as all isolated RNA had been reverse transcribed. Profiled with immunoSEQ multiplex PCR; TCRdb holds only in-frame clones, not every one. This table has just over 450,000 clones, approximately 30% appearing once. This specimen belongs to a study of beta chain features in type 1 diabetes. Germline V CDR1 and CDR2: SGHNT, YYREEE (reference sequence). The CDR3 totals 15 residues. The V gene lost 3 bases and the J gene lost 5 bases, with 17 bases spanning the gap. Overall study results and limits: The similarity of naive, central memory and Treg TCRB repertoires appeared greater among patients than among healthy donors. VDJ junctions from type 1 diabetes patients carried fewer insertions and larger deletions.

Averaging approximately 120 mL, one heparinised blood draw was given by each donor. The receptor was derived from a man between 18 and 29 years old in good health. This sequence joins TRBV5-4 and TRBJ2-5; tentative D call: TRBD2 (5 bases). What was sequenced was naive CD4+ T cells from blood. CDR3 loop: CASSSSLSSKETQYF. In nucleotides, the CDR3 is TGTGCCAGCAGCTCTAGCCTCTCTTCGAAGGAGACCCAGTACTTC.